The sequence of this T cell receptor beta chain was determined in a study of response to subunit inactivated influenza vaccine. Regarding the study as a whole: Authors proposed each seasonal influenza vaccination draws in few new T cells.

About this clonotype: What it binds is not known.

The CDR3 covers 14 residues. V gave up 5 bases and J gave up 1 base; unmatched junction bases: 7. CDR1 and CDR2 from the germline V gene are GTSNPN and SVGIG (reference sequence). TCRdb analysed the RT-PCR reads with MiXCR anew, one entry per CDR3 protein. The table shows about 570,000 distinct CDR3 sequences, with about 11% occurring only once. These records were also assigned to another study, of T cells expressing NK-cell markers. From that paper: The authors generated TCR beta cDNA through 5'RACE template switching with UMIs. For about 6 donors, the dominant NKG2C+ clonotypes made up about 1.0-8% of their CD8+ T cells. Expanded clones of NKG2C+ T cells had an unclear HCMV specificity.

The V gene is TRBV30, the J gene TRBJ2-7; 8 positions match TRBD1. The TCR was taken from a man over 45 who received an inactivated influenza vaccine. The sequences come from PBMCs from blood, collected on the day of vaccination. CDR3 in amino acids: CAWQGGQGSYEQYF. For the CDR3, the DNA is TGTGCCTGGCAGGGAGGACAGGGTTCCTACGAGCAGTACTTC.